Following are 17 T cell receptor beta chains from one sample sequenced in a study of blood T cell repertoires in COVID-19 (dated by TCRdb to about 2020). The library came from the immunoSEQ multiplex PCR assay. In its TCRdb copy, this immuneACCESS table keeps in-frame sequences only and misses some clones. Where compared with another copy, unresolved V genes explain less than half of these, and the others have no known cause. For this sample there are about 150,000 clones; 75% to 90% appear just once. The top ten hold under 15% of the sample. The sample was peripheral blood. These receptors all stem from a man aged 18 to 29 with COVID-19, enrolled during active disease.

This chain connects TRBV18 to TRBJ2-1; TRBD1 matches 10 bases. The CDR3 runs to 15 residues. Trimming at V came to 4 bases and at J to 0 bases, leaving 0 bases not matched to a gene. Germline lookup yields CDR1 KGHSH and CDR2 LQKENI. The CDR3 spells CASSRQGASYNEQFF. As DNA, the CDR3 is TGTGCCAGCTCACGACAGGGGGCCTCCTACAATGAGCAGTTCTTC.

This sequence joins TRBV28 and TRBJ1-1; weak D call: TRBD1 (6 bases). With 2 bases removed from V and 11 bases from J, the gap between germline ends came to 18 bases. CDR1 is MDHEN and CDR2 is SYDVKM in the germline V gene. CDR3 length equals 14 residues. The CDR3, as DNA: TGTGCCAGCAGTTTAGTGGGAGGGGGTAGGGTTGCTTTCTTT. Residues: CASSLVGGGRVAFF.

The genes are TRBV19 and TRBJ2-7; weak D call: TRBD2 (6 bases). The V and J ends lost 5 bases and 0 bases respectively, with 8 bases between them. The CDR3 covers 13 residues. Looked up from germline, CDR1 is LNHDA and CDR2 is SQIVND (reference sequence). In DNA, the CDR3 is TGTGCCAGTAGTGGGGGGTTCTCCTACGAGCAGTACTTC. Translating gives CASSGGFSYEQYF.

The chain uses TRBV7-8 and TRBJ2-7; D is possibly TRBD2 (6 bases). The V end lost 1 base, the J end lost 2 bases, and 12 bases lay between the germline ends. The V gene's germline CDR1 is SGHVS and CDR2 FQNEAQ. CDR3 length: 15 residues. The CDR3 DNA sequence: TGTGCCAGCAGCTTAGATAGTTGGAGGGCCTACGAGCAGTACTTC. As protein: CASSLDSWRAYEQYF.

This clone was detected only once. The chain combines TRBV19 with TRBJ2-5; 7 positions agree with TRBD1. The ends lost 2 bases at V and 6 bases at J; junction bases unmatched: 9. CDR1 is LNHDA, CDR2 SQIVND, per germline (reference sequence). The CDR3 contains 15 residues. Here the CDR3 reads CASSIYGSGQQTQYF. As DNA, the CDR3 is TGTGCCAGTAGTATATACGGGTCGGGACAGCAGACCCAGTACTTC.

The genes are TRBV27 and TRBJ2-7; the D gene is possibly TRBD2 (5 bases). Deletions cut 3 bases from V and 6 bases from J, with 12 bases between. Germline V gene data show CDR1 as MNHEY and CDR2 as SMNVEV (reference sequence). CDR3 length equals 13 residues. DNA for the CDR3: TGTGCCAGCAGTTTTATGGCCGCGGGCGAGCAGTACTTC. As protein: CASSFMAAGEQYF.

The rearrangement uses TRBV4-3 and TRBJ2-3; 11 bases are shared with TRBD2. Losses at the gene ends were 0 bases for V and 5 bases for J; bases not matched to a gene: 7. Germline V lookup: CDR1 LGHNA, CDR2 YSLEER. This CDR3 has 17 amino acids. The DNA of the CDR3 is TGCGCCAGCAGCCAAGATGGCCCTAGCGGGAGGCAAGATACGCAGTATTTT. It is translated as CASSQDGPSGRQDTQYF.

The gene calls are TRBV6-2 or TRBV6-3 and TRBJ2-7, with 11 nucleotides matching TRBD2. V was pared by 2 bases and J by 5 bases, with 8 bases of the junction left unmatched. The CDR3 sequence is 16 residues long. Per the germline V gene, CDR1 is MNHEY and CDR2 is SVGEGT. DNA for the CDR3: TGTGCCAGCAGTTACGGCTTACTAGCGGGAGCCCACGAGCAGTACTTC. It is translated as CASSYGLLAGAHEQYF.

The V gene is TRBV19, the J gene TRBJ1-1; 12 nucleotides match TRBD1. The germline V gene encodes CDR1 LNHDA and CDR2 SQIVND (reference sequence). This CDR3 is 14 amino acids long. Trimming took 9 bases from V and 11 from J; bases not matched to a gene: 13. The CDR3: CASRTGTGGERAFF. In DNA form, the CDR3 reads TGTGCCAGCCGGACCGGGACAGGGGGCGAGCGGGCTTTCTTT.

The chain links TRBV6-6 to TRBJ2-1; no clear D. CDR3 length: 13 amino acids. V lost 7 bases and J lost 0, with 7 bases in between. Germline loops: CDR1 MNHNY, CDR2 SVGAGI (reference sequence). CDR3 DNA: TGTGCCAGCAAAGAGAGCTCCTACAATGAGCAGTTCTTC. This translates into CASKESSYNEQFF.

This clone was recorded many times. V and J are TRBV6-2 or TRBV6-3 and TRBJ2-3; 9 bases fit TRBD1. The CDR3 length is 15 residues. Trimming took 4 bases from V and 3 from J; bases not matched to a gene: 5. CDR1 is MNHEY, CDR2 SVGEGT, per germline. CDR3 coding DNA: TGTGCCAGCAGTTCTCGGGACAGGGTTACAGATACGCAGTATTTT. Translating it yields CASSSRDRVTDTQYF.

This rearrangement joins TRBV11-2 to TRBJ2-7; maybe TRBD2 (5 bases). Between the trimmed V and J ends, which lost 1 base and 5 bases, there was a span of 9 bases. The CDR3 is 13 amino acids. Germline loops: CDR1 SGHAT, CDR2 FQNNGV. For the CDR3, the DNA is TGTGCCAGCAGCTTAGGGGCGGGCAACGAGCAGTACTTC. This sequence encodes CASSLGAGNEQYF.

This rearrangement joins TRBV5-1 to TRBJ1-3, with D maybe TRBD1 (5 bases). Germline V gives CDR1 SGHRS, CDR2 YFSETQ. This CDR3 contains 15 residues. Trimming cost V 0 bases and J 1 base, with 8 bases left between them. The CDR3 DNA reads as TGCGCCAGCAGCTTGGCGGGGGGGTCTGGAAACACCATATATTTT. Its protein is CASSLAGGSGNTIYF. The entire variable domain, with the rest obtained from reference TRBV5-1 and TRBJ1-3, is as follows: KAGVTQTPRYLIKTRGQQVTLSCSPISGHRSVSWYQQTPGQGLQFLFEYFSETQRNKGNFPGRFSGRQFSNSRSEMNVSTLELGDSALYLCASSLAGGSGNTIYFGEGSWLTVV.

The V and J genes are TRBV7-2 and TRBJ2-5; D perhaps matches TRBD1 (5 bases). Germline-derived CDR1 and CDR2 are SGHTA and FQGNSA. V lost 3 bases to trimming and J lost 4 bases, with 12 bases between them. The CDR3 runs 14 residues. As DNA, the CDR3 is TGTGCCAGCAGCTTTTGGCAGGGTGGAGAGACCCAGTACTTC. Protein: CASSFWQGGETQYF.

Regarding this clone: One end of the junction varies from germline; a read error may be responsible. V usage is TRBV7-7 and J usage is TRBJ2-1, with 8 bases fitting TRBD1. The germline V gene has CDR1 SSHAT and CDR2 FNYEAQ (reference sequence). This CDR3 spans 20 amino acids. The CDR3 sequence: CASSQGVNRGLAYSYNEQFF. The CDR3 coding sequence is TGTGCTAGCAGTCAGGGGGTTAACAGGGGGTTAGCGTACTCCTACAATGAGCAGTTCTTC.

This sequence joins TRBV6-2 or TRBV6-3 and TRBJ1-2, with 7 positions matching TRBD1. V gave up 2 bases and J gave up 3 bases; unmatched junction bases: 6. The CDR3 extends over 15 amino acids. CDR1 is MNHEY, CDR2 SVGEGT, per germline. In nucleotides, the CDR3 is TGTGCCAGCAGTTACGGGGACAGAGTTTACTATGGCTACACCTTC. Encoded protein: CASSYGDRVYYGYTF.

The rearrangement links TRBV9 to TRBJ2-7; D unclear. Germline CDR1 and CDR2: SGDLS and YYNGEE. The V end was cut by 0 bases, the J end by 6 bases, with 13 bases between. This CDR3 region has 14 residues. The CDR3 loop reads CASSVDPLSREQYF. For the CDR3, the DNA is TGTGCCAGCAGCGTAGACCCCCTTAGTCGCGAGCAGTACTTC.